Given below is one TCR beta chain in context. Assay: immunoSEQ multiplex PCR; the TCRdb copy retains only in-frame clones and omits some. Here the sample spans about 87,000 clones, 80% to 90% being singletons. The entry originates in a study of OX40 agonist ivuxolimab in advanced cancers. Germline assignment: CDR1 GTSNPN and CDR2 SVGIG (reference sequence). V lost 2 bases, J lost 0 bases, and 7 bases lay in between. The CDR3 spans 13 residues. The receptor was derived from an adult with an advanced solid tumor such as melanoma, head and neck, liver or kidney cancer. The sequencing here drew on CD4+ or CD8+ T cells sorted from blood, taken in a trial of the OX40 agonist ivuxolimab. V is TRBV30 and J is TRBJ2-5, with unresolved D. The chain's CDR3 is CAWSRGNQETQYF. The CDR3 DNA sequence: TGTGCCTGGAGTCGTGGGAACCAAGAGACCCAGTACTTC.